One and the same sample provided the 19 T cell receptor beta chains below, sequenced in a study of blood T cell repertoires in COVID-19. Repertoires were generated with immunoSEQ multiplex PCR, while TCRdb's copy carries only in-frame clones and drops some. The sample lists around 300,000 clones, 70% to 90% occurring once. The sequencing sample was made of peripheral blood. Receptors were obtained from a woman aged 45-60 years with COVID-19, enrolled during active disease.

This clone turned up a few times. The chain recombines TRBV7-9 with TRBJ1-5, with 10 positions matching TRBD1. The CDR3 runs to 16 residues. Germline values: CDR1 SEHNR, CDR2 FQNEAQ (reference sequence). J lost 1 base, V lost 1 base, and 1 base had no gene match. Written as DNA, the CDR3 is TGTGCCAGCAGCTTAGGACAGGGGGCGAGCAATCAGCCCCAGCATTTT. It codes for CASSLGQGASNQPQHF.

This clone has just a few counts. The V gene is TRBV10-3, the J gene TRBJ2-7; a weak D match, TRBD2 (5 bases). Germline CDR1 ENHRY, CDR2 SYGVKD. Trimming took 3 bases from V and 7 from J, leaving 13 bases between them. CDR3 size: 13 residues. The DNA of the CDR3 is TGTGCCATCAGTGACCAGCTCCGAGGGGAGCAGTACTTC. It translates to CAISDQLRGEQYF.

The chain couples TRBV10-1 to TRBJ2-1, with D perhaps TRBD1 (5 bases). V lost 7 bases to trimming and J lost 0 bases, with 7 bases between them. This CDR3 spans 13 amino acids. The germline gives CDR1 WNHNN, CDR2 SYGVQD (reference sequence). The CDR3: CASKQDSYNEQFF. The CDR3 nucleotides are TGCGCCAGCAAACAGGACTCCTACAATGAGCAGTTCTTC.

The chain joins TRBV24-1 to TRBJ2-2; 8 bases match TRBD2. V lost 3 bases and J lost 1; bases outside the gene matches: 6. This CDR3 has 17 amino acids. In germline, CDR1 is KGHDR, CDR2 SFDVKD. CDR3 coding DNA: TGTGCCACCAGTGATACCGGGACTAGAGGGAACACCGGGGAGCTGTTTTTT. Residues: CATSDTGTRGNTGELFF.

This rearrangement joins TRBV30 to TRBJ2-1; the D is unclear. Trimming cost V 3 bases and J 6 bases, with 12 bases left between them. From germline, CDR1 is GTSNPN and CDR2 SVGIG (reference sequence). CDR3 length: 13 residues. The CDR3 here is CAWRRDLGNEQFF. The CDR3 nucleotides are TGTGCCTGGAGGCGAGATCTTGGCAATGAGCAGTTCTTC.

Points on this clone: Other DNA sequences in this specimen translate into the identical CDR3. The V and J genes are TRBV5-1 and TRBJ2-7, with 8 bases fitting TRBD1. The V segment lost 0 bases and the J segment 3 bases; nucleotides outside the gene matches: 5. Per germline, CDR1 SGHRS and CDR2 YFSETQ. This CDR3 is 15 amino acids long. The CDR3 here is CASSLEGQGGYEQYF. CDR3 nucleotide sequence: TGCGCCAGCAGCTTGGAAGGACAGGGTGGCTACGAGCAGTACTTC.

The CDR3 spells CSVEGTGVGYGYTF. CDR3 DNA: TGCAGCGTTGAAGGGACAGGGGTTGGCTATGGCTACACCTTC. The V gene is TRBV29-1, the J gene TRBJ1-2; 9 nucleotides agree with TRBD1. Germline trimming cut 1 base from V and 4 bases from J; bases unmatched to any gene: 4. The germline V gene has CDR1 SQVTM and CDR2 ANQGSEA. The CDR3 runs 14 residues.

The CDR3 sequence: CASSWRHTDTQYF. The CDR3 DNA is TGTGCCAGCAGCTGGAGGCACACAGATACGCAGTATTTT. This chain uses TRBV5-4 with TRBJ2-3; the D gene is possibly TRBD2 (5 bases). This CDR3 contains 13 residues. With 3 bases removed from V and 2 bases from J, the gap between germline ends came to 7 bases. Germline V gene sequence: CDR1 SGHNT, CDR2 YYREEE (reference sequence).

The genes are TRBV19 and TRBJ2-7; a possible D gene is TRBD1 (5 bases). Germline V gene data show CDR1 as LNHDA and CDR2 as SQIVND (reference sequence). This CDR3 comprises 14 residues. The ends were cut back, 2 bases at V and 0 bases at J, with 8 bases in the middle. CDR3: CASSITGSSYEQYF. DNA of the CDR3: TGTGCCAGTAGTATAACAGGTAGCTCCTACGAGCAGTACTTC. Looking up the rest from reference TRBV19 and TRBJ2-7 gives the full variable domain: DGGITQSPKYLFRKEGQNVTLSCEQNLNHDAMYWYRQDPGQGLRLIYYSQIVNDFQKGDIAEGYSVSREKKESFPLTVTSAQKNPTAFYLCASSITGSSYEQYFGPGTRLTVT.

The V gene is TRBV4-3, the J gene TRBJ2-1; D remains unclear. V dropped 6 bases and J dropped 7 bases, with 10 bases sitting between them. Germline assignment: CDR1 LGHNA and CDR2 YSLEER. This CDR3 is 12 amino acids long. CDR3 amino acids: CASSPHGNEQFF. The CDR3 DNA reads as TGCGCCAGCAGTCCCCACGGGAATGAGCAGTTCTTC.

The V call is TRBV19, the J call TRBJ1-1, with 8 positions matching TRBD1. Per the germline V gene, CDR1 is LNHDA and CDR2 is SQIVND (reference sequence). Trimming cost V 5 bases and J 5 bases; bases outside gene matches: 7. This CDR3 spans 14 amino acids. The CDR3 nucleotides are TGTGCCAGTAGTGCAGGACAGGGCCCTACTGAAGCTTTCTTT. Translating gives CASSAGQGPTEAFF.

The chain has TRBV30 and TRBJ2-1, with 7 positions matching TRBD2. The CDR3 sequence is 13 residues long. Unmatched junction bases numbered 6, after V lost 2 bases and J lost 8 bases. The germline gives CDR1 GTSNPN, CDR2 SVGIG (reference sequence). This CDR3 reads CAWSSGLGDEQFF. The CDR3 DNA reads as TGTGCCTGGAGTTCTGGACTAGGCGATGAGCAGTTCTTC.

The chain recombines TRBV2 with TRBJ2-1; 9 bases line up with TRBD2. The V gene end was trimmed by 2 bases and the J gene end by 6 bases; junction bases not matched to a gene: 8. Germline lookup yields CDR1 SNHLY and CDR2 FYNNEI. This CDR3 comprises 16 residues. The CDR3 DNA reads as TGTGCCAGCAGTGAAAACGGAGCGGGGGGCCCCAATGAGCAGTTCTTC. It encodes CASSENGAGGPNEQFF.

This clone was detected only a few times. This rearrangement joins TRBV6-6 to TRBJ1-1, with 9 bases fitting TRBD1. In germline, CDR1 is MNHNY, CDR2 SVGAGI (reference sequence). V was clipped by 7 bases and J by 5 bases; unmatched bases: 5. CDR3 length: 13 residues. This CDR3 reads CASTTGGGTEAFF. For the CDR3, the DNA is TGTGCCAGCACCACAGGGGGCGGGACTGAAGCTTTCTTT.

The CDR3 DNA sequence: TGCACCAGCGGAGCCAAACCTGGTGGAAACACCATATATTTT. Amino acid sequence: CTSGAKPGGNTIYF. The genes are TRBV1 and TRBJ1-3. TRBV1 is a pseudogene locus. This CDR3 has 14 residues.

The CDR3 protein is CASSLRGQGFYEQYF. As DNA, the CDR3 is TGTGCCAGCAGTTTAAGGGGACAGGGGTTTTACGAGCAGTACTTC. The chain combines TRBV28 with TRBJ2-7; 10 positions agree with TRBD1. Germline values: CDR1 MDHEN, CDR2 SYDVKM. The CDR3 spans 15 residues. The trim removed 2 bases at V and 4 bases at J, leaving 5 bases unmatched.

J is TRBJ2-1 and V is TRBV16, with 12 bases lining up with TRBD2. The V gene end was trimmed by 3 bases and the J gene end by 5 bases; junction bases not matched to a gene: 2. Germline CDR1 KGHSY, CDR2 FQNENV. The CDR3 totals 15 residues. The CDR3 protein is CASSQGLAGHNEQFF. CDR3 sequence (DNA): TGTGCCAGCAGCCAGGGACTAGCGGGCCACAATGAGCAGTTCTTC.

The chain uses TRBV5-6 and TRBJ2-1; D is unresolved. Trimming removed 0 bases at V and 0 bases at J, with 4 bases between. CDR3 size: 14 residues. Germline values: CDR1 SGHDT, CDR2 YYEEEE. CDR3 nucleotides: TGTGCCAGCAGCTTGGGGGCCTCCTACAATGAGCAGTTCTTC. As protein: CASSLGASYNEQFF. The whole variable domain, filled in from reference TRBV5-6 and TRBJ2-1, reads DAGVTQSPTHLIKTRGQQVTLRCSPKSGHDTVSWYQQALGQGPQFIFQYYEEEERQRGNFPDRFSGHQFPNYSSELNVNALLLGDSALYLCASSLGASYNEQFFGPGTRLTVL.

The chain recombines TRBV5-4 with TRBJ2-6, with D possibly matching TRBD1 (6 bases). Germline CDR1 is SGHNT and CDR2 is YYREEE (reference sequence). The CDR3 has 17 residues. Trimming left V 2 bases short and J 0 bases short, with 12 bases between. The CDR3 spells CASSFGQRSSGANVLTF. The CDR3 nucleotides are TGTGCCAGCAGCTTTGGACAGCGAAGCTCTGGGGCCAACGTCCTGACTTTC.